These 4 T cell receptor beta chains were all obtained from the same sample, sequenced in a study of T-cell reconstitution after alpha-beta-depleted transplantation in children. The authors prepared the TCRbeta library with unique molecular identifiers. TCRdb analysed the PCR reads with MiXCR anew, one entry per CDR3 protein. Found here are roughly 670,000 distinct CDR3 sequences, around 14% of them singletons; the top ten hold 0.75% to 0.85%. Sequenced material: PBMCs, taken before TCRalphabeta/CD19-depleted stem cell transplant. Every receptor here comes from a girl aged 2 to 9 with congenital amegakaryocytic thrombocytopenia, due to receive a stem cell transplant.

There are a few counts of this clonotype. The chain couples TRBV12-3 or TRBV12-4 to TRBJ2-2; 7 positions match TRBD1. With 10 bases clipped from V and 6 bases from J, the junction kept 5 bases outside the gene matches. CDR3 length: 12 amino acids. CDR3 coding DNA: TGTGCCATCAAGACAGGGCCCGGGGAGCTGTTTTTT. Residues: CAIKTGPGELFF.

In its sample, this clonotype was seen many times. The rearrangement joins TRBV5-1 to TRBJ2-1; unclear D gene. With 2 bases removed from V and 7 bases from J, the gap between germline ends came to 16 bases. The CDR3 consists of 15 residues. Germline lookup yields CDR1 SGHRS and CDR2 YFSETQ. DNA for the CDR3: TGCGCCAGCAGCTTCGAGGCTTCCTGGTTTAATGAGCAGTTCTTC. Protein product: CASSFEASWFNEQFF.

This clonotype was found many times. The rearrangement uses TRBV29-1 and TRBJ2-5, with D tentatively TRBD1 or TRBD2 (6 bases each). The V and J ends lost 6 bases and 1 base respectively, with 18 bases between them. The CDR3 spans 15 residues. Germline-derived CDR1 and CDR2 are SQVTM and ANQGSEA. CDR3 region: CSVWARGRPQETQYF. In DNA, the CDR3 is TGCAGCGTGTGGGCTCGGGGGCGCCCCCAAGAGACCCAGTACTTC.

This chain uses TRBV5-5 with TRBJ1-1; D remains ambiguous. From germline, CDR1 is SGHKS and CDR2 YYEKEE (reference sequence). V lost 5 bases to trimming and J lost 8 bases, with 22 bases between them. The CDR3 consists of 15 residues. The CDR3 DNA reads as TGTGCCAGCAGACCGGGCCACCTAATTTTTTCCGAAGCTTTCTTT. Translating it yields CASRPGHLIFSEAFF.